Sequencing of this T cell receptor beta chain was carried out in a study of OX40 agonist ivuxolimab in advanced cancers. Looking at the study overall: Ivuxolimab, an antibody that agonizes OX40 (CD134), was administered to the patients.

V lost 1 base and J lost 2, with 6 bases in between. The CDR3 is 12 residues long. Germline CDR1 reads GTSNPN; CDR2 reads SVGIG (reference sequence). The repertoire was sequenced with immunoSEQ multiplex PCR; TCRdb's copy has only in-frame clones and lacks some. The sample shows roughly 60,000 clones, roughly nine tenths of them seen only once. A note on this clone: Its antigen remains unidentified. The same CDR3 also results from other DNA sequences found in this sample.

Regarding the study as a whole: Normalized T-cell clonal expansion was also low in a subset of nonresponders.

The chain is built from TRBV30 and TRBJ2-7; no reliable D call. Sample: CD4+ or CD8+ T cells sorted from blood, taken in a trial of the OX40 agonist ivuxolimab. The receptor's source is an adult with an advanced solid tumor such as melanoma, head and neck, liver or kidney cancer. The CDR3 protein is CAWSGPPYEQYF. The CDR3 region has the DNA TGTGCCTGGAGTGGGCCCCCCTACGAGCAGTACTTC.